One and the same sample provided the 15 T cell receptor beta chains below, sequenced in a study of cytomegalovirus exposure and HLA in healthy donors. PCR employed 60 Vbeta and 13 Jbeta primers. Assay: immunoSEQ multiplex PCR; the TCRdb copy retains only in-frame clones and omits some. The data show approximately 150,000 clones, around three quarters seen once. What was sequenced was PBMCs. These receptors were collected from a male donor in good health and CMV-seronegative.

In this sample, this clone turned up a few times. The chain joins TRBV5-1 to TRBJ2-2; tentative D call: TRBD1 (5 bases). V lost 1 base and J lost 2, with 12 bases in between. The CDR3 runs 16 residues. Germline CDR1 and CDR2: SGHRS and YFSETQ. CDR3 sequence (DNA): TGCGCCAGCAGCTTGCAGTCAGGGTTTAACACCGGGGAGCTGTTTTTT. It translates to CASSLQSGFNTGELFF.

V usage is TRBV4-2 and J usage is TRBJ1-2; a weak D match, TRBD1 (5 bases). Germline V gene lookup returns CDR1 LGHNA and CDR2 YNFKEQ. CDR3 size: 18 residues. The ends were cut back, 5 bases at V and 4 bases at J, with 26 bases in the middle. The CDR3 loop reads CASSWEGTEAIMSYGYTF. CDR3 sequence (DNA): TGTGCCAGCAGCTGGGAGGGGACGGAGGCCATCATGAGCTATGGCTACACCTTC.

This rearrangement joins TRBV11-1 to TRBJ2-5; D is perhaps TRBD2 (5 bases). CDR1 is SGHAT, CDR2 FQDESV, per germline (reference sequence). Deletions cut 4 bases from V and 5 bases from J, with 11 bases between. The CDR3 is 13 residues long. The CDR3: CASSSRTGETQYF. CDR3 coding DNA: TGTGCCAGCAGCTCCCGGACTGGTGAGACCCAGTACTTC.

The genes are TRBV12-5 and TRBJ2-2, with 9 bases that match TRBD2. Looked up from germline, CDR1 is LGHNT and CDR2 is FRNRAP. V lost 3 bases, J lost 7 bases, and 12 bases stayed unmatched. This CDR3 contains 17 residues. The CDR3: CASGFWREGQGGGELFF. The CDR3 DNA is TGTGCTAGTGGTTTTTGGCGGGAGGGCCAAGGGGGCGGGGAGCTGTTTTTT.

The count of this clone is one. The chain combines TRBV18 with TRBJ1-2; D may be TRBD1 (5 bases). The CDR3 runs 14 residues. Germline CDR1 KGHSH, CDR2 LQKENI. V was trimmed by 7 bases and J by 5 bases, leaving 17 bases between them. The CDR3 sequence: CASLAPGGDYGYTF. Written as DNA, the CDR3 is TGTGCCAGCTTGGCCCCCGGGGGAGATTATGGCTACACCTTC.

The rearrangement joins TRBV29-1 to TRBJ2-3; 11 nucleotides line up with TRBD2. The CDR3 is 16 residues long. Losses at the gene ends were 6 bases for V and 6 bases for J; bases not matched to a gene: 14. Germline V gives CDR1 SQVTM, CDR2 ANQGSEA. CDR3 amino acids: CSVVGPSSGRSDTQYF. DNA of the CDR3: TGCAGCGTAGTAGGGCCCTCTAGCGGGAGGTCTGATACGCAGTATTTT.

This rearrangement joins TRBV7-2 to TRBJ2-3, with D possibly being TRBD2 (6 bases). The germline V and J ends were trimmed by 5 bases and 2 bases, with 11 bases remaining between them. CDR3 length equals 14 residues. The germline gives CDR1 SGHTA, CDR2 FQGNSA. CDR3 loop: CASSRGLSTDTQYF. CDR3 nucleotides: TGTGCCAGCAGCCGGGGACTCTCCACAGATACGCAGTATTTT.

The V gene is TRBV9, the J gene TRBJ1-6; D remains unclear. Per germline, CDR1 SGDLS and CDR2 YYNGEE. This CDR3 spans 15 amino acids. Trimming took 0 bases from V and 7 from J, leaving 11 bases between them. The CDR3 spells CASSVEVGRNSPLHF. CDR3 nucleotide sequence: TGTGCCAGCAGCGTAGAGGTGGGGAGAAATTCACCCCTCCACTTT. The full variable domain, its missing parts supplied by reference TRBV9 and TRBJ1-6, is DSGVTQTPKHLITATGQRVTLRCSPRSGDLSVYWYQQSLDQGLQFLIQYYNGEERAKGNILERFSAQQFPDLHSELNLSSLELGDSALYFCASSVEVGRNSPLHFGNGTRLTVT.

In this sample, this clone turned up a few times. The rearrangement joins TRBV19 to TRBJ1-5, with 8 bases matching TRBD1. This CDR3 has 17 residues. Germline V gene lookup returns CDR1 LNHDA and CDR2 SQIVND (reference sequence). After removal of 6 bases from V and 1 base from J, the junction contained 11 bases not matched to a gene. The CDR3 nucleotides are TGTGCCAGTAGGGCGACAGGGGCTCGACCCAGCAATCAGCCCCAGCATTTT. This translates into CASRATGARPSNQPQHF.

The chain couples TRBV6-5 to TRBJ2-1, with D tentatively TRBD1 (6 bases). Trimming pared 8 bases from V and 10 bases from J, leaving 15 bases between. Germline CDR1 is MNHEY and CDR2 is SVGAGI. This CDR3 has 12 residues. The CDR3 DNA sequence: TGTGCCAGCGGGGGCCCGATGACGGAGCAGTTCTTC. Translating it yields CASGGPMTEQFF.

The V gene is TRBV30, the J gene TRBJ2-7, with 8 bases identical to TRBD2. V was pared by 4 bases and J by 6 bases, with 8 bases of the junction left unmatched. CDR3 length: 13 amino acids. CDR1 and CDR2 from the germline V gene are GTSNPN and SVGIG (reference sequence). DNA of the CDR3: TGTGCCTGGAACGGGGGGGAGGCGGCCGAGCAGTACTTC. It specifies CAWNGGEAAEQYF. The complete variable domain, with remaining parts taken from reference TRBV30 and TRBJ2-7, reads SQTIHQWPATLVQPVGSPLSLECTVEGTSNPNLYWYRQAAGRGLQLLFYSVGIGQISSEVPQNLSASRPQDRQFILSSKKLLLSDSGFYLCAWNGGEAAEQYFGPGTRLTVT.

The DNA of the CDR3 is TGTGCCAGCAGCTCGGACAGGTCCGGGAGCCAGCCCCAGCATTTT. Its translation: CASSSDRSGSQPQHF. This sequence joins TRBV7-9 and TRBJ1-5; TRBD1 matches 7 bases. Germline V gene sequence: CDR1 SEHNR, CDR2 FQNEAQ (reference sequence). There are 15 residues in the CDR3. The V segment lost 4 bases and the J segment 7 bases; nucleotides outside the gene matches: 10.

The genes are TRBV28 and TRBJ1-1, with TRBD1 matching 10 bases. The ends lost 5 bases at V and 0 bases at J; junction bases unmatched: 6. The CDR3 has 16 amino acids. Per germline, CDR1 MDHEN and CDR2 SYDVKM. The CDR3 sequence: CASSPWDRGLNTEAFF. In DNA form, the CDR3 reads TGTGCCAGCAGTCCGTGGGACAGGGGCCTGAACACTGAAGCTTTCTTT.

This clone was observed once. The rearrangement uses TRBV7-9 and TRBJ2-2, with 9 bases that match TRBD2. This CDR3 is built from 14 residues. The V and J ends lost 1 base and 6 bases, in that order; junction bases with no gene match: 0. Germline CDR1 SEHNR, CDR2 FQNEAQ (reference sequence). In DNA, the CDR3 is TGTGCCAGCAGCTTAGGACTAGCGGCCGGGGAGCTGTTTTTT. Residues: CASSLGLAAGELFF. Full variable domain (outside the CDR3, taken from reference TRBV7-9 and TRBJ2-2): DTGVSQNPRHKITKRGQNVTFRCDPISEHNRLYWYRQTLGQGPEFLTYFQNEAQLEKSRLLSDRFSAERPKGSFSTLEIQRTEQGDSAMYLCASSLGLAAGELFFGEGSRLTVL.

The CDR3 DNA sequence: TGCAGCGTGCGGGACAGGGGCATCTACAATGAGCAGTTCTTC. This gives the protein CSVRDRGIYNEQFF. This chain uses TRBV29-1 with TRBJ2-1; TRBD1 matches at 10 bases. The CDR3 is 14 amino acids. The V segment lost 6 bases and the J segment 3 bases; nucleotides outside the gene matches: 5. Per germline, CDR1 SQVTM and CDR2 ANQGSEA.